This TCR beta chain comes out of a study of beta chain features in type 1 diabetes. Turning to the study itself: All samples combined gave 90 million to 130 million sorted cells for examination.

With 0 bases removed from V and 8 bases from J, the gap between germline ends came to 3 bases. Germline loops: CDR1 SGHDT, CDR2 YYEEEE. The CDR3 is made up of 11 amino acids. The table lists this clone with many counts. The target antigen is unknown. Study-level points and caveats: TCRB CDR3s from Type 1 diabetes patients were moderately but significantly shorter in all four CD4+ subsets. Compared to healthy donors, patients appeared to have naive, central memory and Treg TCRB repertoires that were more alike.

Reverse transcribing all isolated RNA meant expressed TCRB transcripts were sequenced. Millions of reads were obtained on average from naive, central memory and regulatory T cell samples. The table came from immunoSEQ multiplex PCR; TCRdb's copy has only in-frame clones and leaves some out. Of roughly 300,000 clones in the sample, roughly 8.8% were seen once. What was sequenced was central memory CD4+ T cells from blood. This sequence joins TRBV5-6 and TRBJ2-1; D remains unclear. This TCR was recovered from a man aged 30-40 years with type 1 diabetes. The DNA of the CDR3 is TGTGCCAGCAGCTTGGCCCATGAGCAGTTCTTC. Translation gives CASSLAHEQFF.